This T cell receptor (beta chain) was found in a study of blood T cell repertoires in COVID-19. Germline values: CDR1 SGDLS, CDR2 YYNGEE. This CDR3 has 15 residues. V was cut by 2 bases and J by 2 bases, with 13 bases left in between. Individuals drawn from approximately 22 US areas were roughly 18 to 95 years old. In the original workflow: Scientists estimated how many nucleated cells there were by amplifying reference gene primers. Some clones are missing from TCRdb's copy, which holds only in-frame ones; the method was immunoSEQ multiplex PCR. The V and J calls and clone size come from that table; D and trimming were worked out from the DNA. The sample includes approximately 400,000 clones, about 88% of them seen just once.

The chain uses TRBV9 and TRBJ2-5; no clear D. The TCR comes from a woman aged 18-35 years who had recovered from COVID-19. Sequencing used PBMCs or T cells enriched from blood (not recorded which). Here the CDR3 reads CASSVSSSVQETQYF. Here the CDR3 DNA reads TGTGCCAGCAGCGTCTCCAGCAGCGTGCAAGAGACCCAGTACTTC.